A selection of T cell receptor beta chains follows, all from one sample in a study of control samples from healthy donors and cancer patients. This table comes from immunoSEQ multiplex PCR, and its TCRdb copy is limited to in-frame clones, with some not included. The sample has about 98,000 clones; roughly 82% are singletons. The sequencing sample was made of blood. All receptors derive from a man aged 55 to 69 in good health. The CDR3 runs from the conserved cysteine through the conserved F or W. D genes are given only for firm matches. Some rows mark clone size as missing; the rest say once, few, many or name a class of expanded clone.

d_call j_call cdr3_length v_call clone_size cdr3_nt cdr3_aa
. TRBJ2-5 17 TRBV4-2 . TGTGCCAGCAGCCCCTGGATTAGCGGAGCGTCCCAAGAGACCCAGTACTTC CASSPWISGASQETQYF
. TRBJ2-1 13 TRBV10-1 . TGCGCCAGCAGTGATAGAGCCTACAATGAGCAGTTCTTC CASSDRAYNEQFF
TRBD1 TRBJ1-1 16 TRBV4-2 once TGTGCCAGCAGCCATATCGGGACAGGGTGGGACACTGAAGCTTTCTTT CASSHIGTGWDTEAFF
TRBD1 TRBJ2-7 16 TRBV2 . TGTGCCAGCAGAGCCAACACAGGGGGCGCTCCCTACGAGCAGTACTTC CASRANTGGAPYEQYF
. TRBJ2-1 17 TRBV5-1 few TGCGCCAGCAGCTTGTCTGTTGTGGTGGACTCCTACAATGAGCAGTTCTTC CASSLSVVVDSYNEQFF
. TRBJ1-2 15 TRBV21-1 once TGTGCCAGCAGCAAAGCGGCGCAGGCGTTCGGAGGCTACACCTTC CASSKAAQAFGGYTF
TRBD1 TRBJ2-3 13 TRBV3-1/TRBV3-2 . TGTGCCAGCAGCCAAAGGGGGCCAGATACGCAGTATTTT CASSQRGPDTQYF
. TRBJ2-6 15 TRBV6-4 few TGTGCCAGCAGTGACTCGGGCTCTGGGGCCAACGTCCTGACTTTC CASSDSGSGANVLTF
. TRBJ2-3 14 TRBV7-7 . TGTGCCAGCAGCTTGGGGAGGGGGACAGATACGCAGTATTTT CASSLGRGTDTQYF
. TRBJ1-2 13 TRBV25-1 once TGTGCCAGCAGTGAGGGCTCGGGCTATGGCTACACCTTC CASSEGSGYGYTF
. TRBJ1-4 14 TRBV5-1 once TGCGCCAGCAGCTTGGGGGCAGTTAATGAAAAACTGTTTTTT CASSLGAVNEKLFF
. TRBJ2-2 15 TRBV5-4 . TGTGCCAGCAGGCCCGGGGGATCGAACACCGGGGAGCTGTTTTTT CASRPGGSNTGELFF
. TRBJ2-5 13 TRBV12-3/TRBV12-4 once TGTGCCAGCAGCCCACGAAACCAAGAGACCCAGTACTTC CASSPRNQETQYF
. TRBJ1-4 16 TRBV15 few TGTGCCACCAGCAGAGATCTAACCCAGGGGAATGAAAAACTGTTTTTT CATSRDLTQGNEKLFF
. TRBJ1-1 14 TRBV29-1 once TGCAGCGCTGTGGTCGTTGGTCTTGGGGCTGAAGCTTTCTTT CSAVVVGLGAEAFF
TRBD1 TRBJ1-5 15 TRBV2 . TGTGCCAGCAGTGATAGGACAGGGGGCAATCAGCCCCAGCATTTT CASSDRTGGNQPQHF
. TRBJ2-3 12 TRBV5-1 . TGCGCCAGCAGCCCCGGACTAGATACGCAGTATTTT CASSPGLDTQYF
. TRBJ1-4 15 TRBV19 . TGTGCCAGTAGTATCGTCACAGCAACTAATGAAAAACTGTTTTTT CASSIVTATNEKLFF
. TRBJ2-1 13 TRBV7-2 . TGTGCCACCGGACTCCAATCCTACAATGAGCAGTTCTTC CATGLQSYNEQFF
. TRBJ1-4 14 TRBV5-1 . TGCGCCAGCAGTTCGGGACTGGTTAATGAAAAACTGTTTTTT CASSSGLVNEKLFF
TRBD1 TRBJ1-2 16 TRBV11-2 . TGTGCCAGCAGCTTAGATCCCCCAGGGGGCCGATATGGCTACACCTTC CASSLDPPGGRYGYTF
TRBD1 TRBJ2-1 13 TRBV6-5 once TGTGCCAGCAGGGACAGGGGCGTGCATGAGCAGTTCTTC CASRDRGVHEQFF
. TRBJ1-1 15 TRBV5-6 . TGTGCCAGCAGCTGGCGCAGCATGGGGGACACTGAAGCTTTCTTT CASSWRSMGDTEAFF
. TRBJ1-6 15 TRBV7-9 . TGTGCCAGCAGCGCGGAGAGGGCGGCTAATTCACCCCTCCACTTT CASSAERAANSPLHF
. TRBJ1-4 15 TRBV2 . TGTGCTACGCAGCGGGAGGGAGGGCCTATTGAAAAACTGTTTTTT CATQREGGPIEKLFF
. TRBJ2-5 13 TRBV18 . TGTGCCAGCTCACCAATCCAAGGCGAGACCCAGTACTTC CASSPIQGETQYF
. TRBJ2-2 13 TRBV28 . TGTGCCAGCAGCCCCCTCCGCACCGGGGAGCTGTTTTTT CASSPLRTGELFF
. TRBJ2-7 14 TRBV19 . TGTGCCAGTAGTATTCTCGGAGGGACCTACGAGCAGTACTTC CASSILGGTYEQYF
. TRBJ2-7 13 TRBV7-2 . TGTGCCAGCAGCTCCGGGGGACTCTACGAGCAGTACTTC CASSSGGLYEQYF
TRBD2 TRBJ2-1 15 TRBV5-4 . TGTGCCAGCAGCTTCCTAGCGGGATCGAACAATGAGCAGTTCTTC CASSFLAGSNNEQFF
. TRBJ1-5 13 TRBV11-2 . TGTGCCAGCAGCCAGGGACTGGGTCAGCCCCAGCATTTT CASSQGLGQPQHF
TRBD1 TRBJ2-1 14 TRBV5-5 few TGTGCCAGCAGCTTAGGGACAGGAGGGGATGAGCAGTTCTTC CASSLGTGGDEQFF
. TRBJ2-1 16 TRBV10-1 . TGCGCCAGCAGTGGGGGAAGCAGGGGATTTTACAATGAGCAGTTCTTC CASSGGSRGFYNEQFF
. TRBJ2-7 12 TRBV30 . TGTGCCTGGAGTCCCCTCCGGGGCGAGCAGTACTTC CAWSPLRGEQYF
. TRBJ1-2 13 TRBV23-1 once TGCGCCAGCAATAGGGCTCCAAACTATGGCTACACCTTC CASNRAPNYGYTF
. TRBJ2-4 13 TRBV6-6 . TGTGCCACCATGGGACTAGCCAAAAACATTCAGTACTTC CATMGLAKNIQYF
. TRBJ2-7 15 TRBV25-1 . TGTGCCAGCACCCCTGGGAGCAGGGAATCCTACGAGCAGTACTTC CASTPGSRESYEQYF
. TRBJ2-7 21 TRBV7-8 few TGTGCCAGCAGCTTAAGGGGGGGAGCAGGGGTCCGACCCATCAACTCCTACGAGCAGTACTTC CASSLRGGAGVRPINSYEQYF
. TRBJ2-7 12 TRBV7-2 . TGTGCCAGCAGCCCGCGCAGCTACGAGCAGTACTTC CASSPRSYEQYF
. TRBJ2-7 12 TRBV18 few TGTGCCAGCTCACAGAACAAGGGCGAGCAGTACTTC CASSQNKGEQYF
. TRBJ2-5 14 TRBV19 . TGTGCCAGTAGCTTCGGGGCGAGAGCAGAGACCCAGTACTTC CASSFGARAETQYF
. TRBJ2-7 14 TRBV27 . TGTGCCAGCAGTTTTTCGGGGGGCAGCTACGAGCAGTACTTC CASSFSGGSYEQYF
TRBD2 TRBJ2-5 19 TRBV28 few TGTGCCAGCAGTTTACCGCGGGGAAGAAGACTAGCGGGAGGTGAGACCCAGTACTTC CASSLPRGRRLAGGETQYF
. TRBJ2-5 13 TRBV30 . TGTGCCTGGAGTGGACTAGACAAAGAGACCCAGTACTTC CAWSGLDKETQYF
. TRBJ1-1 15 TRBV4-1 . TGCGCCAGCAGCCACGTCACCCCTCGGCACACTGAAGCTTTCTTT CASSHVTPRHTEAFF
. TRBJ1-2 17 TRBV18 . TGTGCCAGCTCACCAAGGGTATCAGGGCTCGAGAACTATGGCTACACCTTC CASSPRVSGLENYGYTF
TRBD2 TRBJ2-2 16 TRBV3-1/TRBV3-2 . TGTGCCAGCAGCCAATGGCGGGGGAGCAACACCGGGGAGCTGTTTTTT CASSQWRGSNTGELFF
. TRBJ1-1 13 TRBV19 . TGTGCCAGTAGTACAGACAGCAGCACTGAAGCTTTCTTT CASSTDSSTEAFF
TRBD2 TRBJ2-1 16 TRBV10-2 . TGCGCCAGCAGTCTACTAGCGGGGGGGCCGGGGAATGAGCAGTTCTTC CASSLLAGGPGNEQFF
. TRBJ2-5 13 TRBV7-3 . TGTGCCAGCAGCCCGGCGGCGGAAGAGACCCAGTACTTC CASSPAAEETQYF
TRBD1 TRBJ2-7 15 TRBV27 . TGTGCCAGCAGTTTAGGCGGCAGGGGGATCGACGAGCAGTACTTC CASSLGGRGIDEQYF
. TRBJ2-3 12 TRBV7-9 . TGTGCCAGCAACGGGGTCACAGATACGCAGTATTTT CASNGVTDTQYF
. TRBJ1-1 16 TRBV28 . TGTGCCAGCAGTCCTCCCGGGGGTGTCGTGAACACTGAAGCTTTCTTT CASSPPGGVVNTEAFF
. TRBJ1-2 12 TRBV5-1 once TGCGCCAGCAGCTTGTATTCCGATGGCTACACCTTC CASSLYSDGYTF
. TRBJ1-6 14 TRBV19 . TGTGCCAGTACCGGCCAAAGACGGGGTTCACCCCTCCACTTT CASTGQRRGSPLHF
. TRBJ1-5 15 TRBV2 . TGTGCCAGCAGTTCCGGGGGGGGGCAGGGTCAGCCCCAGCATTTT CASSSGGGQGQPQHF
TRBD2 TRBJ2-7 16 TRBV4-2 . TGTGCCAGCAGCCAAGTAACTAGCGGGGGTAACTACGAGCAGTACTTC CASSQVTSGGNYEQYF
TRBD1 TRBJ1-1 13 TRBV10-2 . TGCGCCATCGTAGGACAGGGCGGGTTTGAAGCTTTCTTT CAIVGQGGFEAFF